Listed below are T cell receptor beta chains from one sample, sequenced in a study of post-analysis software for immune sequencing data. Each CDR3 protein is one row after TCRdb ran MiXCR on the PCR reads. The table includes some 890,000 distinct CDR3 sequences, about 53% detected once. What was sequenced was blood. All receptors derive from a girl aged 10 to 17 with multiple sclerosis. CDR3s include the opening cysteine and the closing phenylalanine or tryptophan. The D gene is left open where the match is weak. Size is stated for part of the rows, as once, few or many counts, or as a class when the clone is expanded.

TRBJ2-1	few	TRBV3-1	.	CASSQSVGNEQFF	TGTGCCAGCAGCCAATCCGTGGGCAATGAGCAGTTCTTC
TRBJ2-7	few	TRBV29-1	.	CSVTGVANYEQYF	TGCAGCGTGACGGGGGTGGCAAACTACGAGCAGTACTTC
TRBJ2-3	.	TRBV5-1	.	CASSGGVTDTQYF	TGCGCCAGCAGCGGCGGGGTTACAGATACGCAGTATTTT
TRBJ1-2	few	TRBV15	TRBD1	CATSRERDRGFSGYTF	TGTGCCACCAGCAGAGAAAGGGACAGGGGATTTTCTGGCTACACCTTC
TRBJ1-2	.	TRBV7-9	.	CASSFGVGRPYGYTF	TGTGCCAGCAGCTTTGGGGTCGGACGTCCCTATGGCTACACCTTC
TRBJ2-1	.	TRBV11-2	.	CASSLFLGNEQFF	TGTGCCAGCAGCTTATTTTTGGGCAATGAGCAGTTCTTC
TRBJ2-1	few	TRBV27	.	CASRSGVEQFF	TGTGCCAGCAGGTCAGGGGTTGAGCAGTTCTTC
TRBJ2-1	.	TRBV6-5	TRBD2	CASRGRSSYNEQFF	TGTGCCAGCCGCGGGAGGAGCTCCTACAATGAGCAGTTCTTC
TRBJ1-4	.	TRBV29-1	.	CSGAITGLVGEKRFF	TGCAGCGGGGCAATAACGGGGCTGGTAGGTGAAAAACGGTTTTTT
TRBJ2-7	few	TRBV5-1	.	CASSLADAYEQYF	TGCGCCAGCAGCTTGGCAGACGCCTACGAGCAGTACTTC
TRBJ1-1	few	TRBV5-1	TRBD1	CASSPDRGEEAFF	TGCGCCAGCAGCCCCGACAGGGGAGAAGAAGCTTTCTTT
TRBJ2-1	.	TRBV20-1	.	CSARNLARGGYNEQCF	TGCAGTGCTCGAAATCTAGCGAGGGGAGGCTACAATGAGCAGTGCTTC
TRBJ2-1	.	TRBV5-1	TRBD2	CASSLVVSGSSEQFF	TGCGCCAGCAGCTTGGTAGTTAGCGGGAGCTCTGAGCAGTTCTTC
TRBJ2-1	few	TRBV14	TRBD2	CASSHWTSGDNEQFF	TGTGCCAGCAGCCACTGGACTAGCGGGGACAATGAGCAGTTCTTC
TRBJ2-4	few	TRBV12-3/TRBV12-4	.	CASSPGRGENIQYF	TGTGCCAGCAGTCCCGGTCGGGGTGAAAACATTCAGTACTTC
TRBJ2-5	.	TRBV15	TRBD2	CATARLAGVVEETQYF	TGTGCCACCGCCCGGCTAGCGGGAGTCGTGGAAGAGACCCAGTACTTC
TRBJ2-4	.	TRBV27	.	CASSPRSRVVVKNIQYF	TGTGCCAGCAGTCCCAGGAGCAGGGTAGTAGTCAAAAACATTCAGTACTTC
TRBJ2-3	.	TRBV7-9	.	CVSSLGEASAQYF	TGTGTCAGCAGCTTAGGGGAGGCTAGCGCGCAGTATTTT
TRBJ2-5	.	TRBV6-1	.	CASSEVSLETQYF	TGTGCCAGCAGTGAAGTTAGCCTAGAGACCCAGTACTTC
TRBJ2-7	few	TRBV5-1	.	CASSPLGGSHEQYF	TGCGCCAGCAGCCCCCTCGGAGGGAGCCACGAGCAGTACTTC
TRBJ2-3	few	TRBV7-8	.	CASSRLGVDTQYF	TGTGCCAGCAGCCGATTGGGGGTAGATACGCAGTATTTT
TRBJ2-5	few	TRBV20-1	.	CSARDLGLSYVQYF	TGCAGTGCTAGAGATCTCGGGCTATCTTACGTTCAGTACTTC
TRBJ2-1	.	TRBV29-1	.	CSGRNNEQFF	TGCAGCGGGCGGAACAATGAGCAGTTCTTC
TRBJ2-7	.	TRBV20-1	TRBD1	CSAGTGNEQYF	TGCAGTGCTGGGACAGGGAACGAGCAGTACTTC
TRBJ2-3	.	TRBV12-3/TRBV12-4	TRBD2	CASSELAGIRDTQYF	TGTGCCAGCTCAGAGCTAGCGGGTATTAGAGATACGCAGTATTTT
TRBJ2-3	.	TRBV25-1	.	CASSEYGDTQYF	TGTGCCAGCAGTGAATATGGGGATACGCAGTATTTT
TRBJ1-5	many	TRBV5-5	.	CASSLGDGYQPQHF	TGTGCCAGCAGCTTGGGGGACGGGTATCAGCCCCAGCATTTT
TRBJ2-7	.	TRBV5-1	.	CASSILLGGEQYF	TGCGCCAGCAGCATACTGCTAGGGGGAGAGCAGTACTTC
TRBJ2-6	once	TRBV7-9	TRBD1	CASRGQGAKFSGANVLTF	TGTGCCAGCAGGGGACAGGGGGCGAAATTTTCTGGGGCCAACGTCCTGACTTTC
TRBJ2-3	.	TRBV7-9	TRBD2	CASSFFSGGGTDTQYF	TGTGCCAGCAGCTTCTTTAGCGGGGGAGGCACAGATACGCAGTATTTT
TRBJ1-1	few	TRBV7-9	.	CASLPSQGEAFF	TGTGCCAGCCTTCCTTCACAGGGTGAAGCTTTCTTT
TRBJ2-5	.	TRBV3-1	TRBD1	CASSQGTGVQETQYF	TGTGCCAGCAGCCAAGGGACAGGGGTTCAAGAGACCCAGTACTTC
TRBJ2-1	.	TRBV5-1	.	CASSSPGGIQKSSYNEQFF	TGCGCCAGCAGCTCGCCGGGGGGCATTCAAAAGAGCTCCTACAATGAGCAGTTCTTC
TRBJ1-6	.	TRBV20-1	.	CSARDGGPFRNNSPLHF	TGCAGTGCTAGAGATGGGGGGCCTTTCAGGAATAATTCACCCCTCCACTTT
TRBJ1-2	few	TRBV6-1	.	CASGGRAANYGYTF	TGTGCCAGCGGTGGCAGGGCGGCTAACTATGGCTACACCTTC
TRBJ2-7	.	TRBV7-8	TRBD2	CASSLASFSGLAGGFEQYF	TGTGCCAGCAGCTTAGCATCTTTTTCGGGACTAGCGGGAGGGTTCGAGCAGTACTTC
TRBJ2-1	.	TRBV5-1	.	CASQTGGASYNEQFF	TGCGCCAGCCAAACTGGGGGCGCGAGTTACAATGAGCAGTTCTTC
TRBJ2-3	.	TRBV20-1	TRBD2	CSAQLILAGETDTQYF	TGCAGTGCGCAATTGATACTAGCGGGGGAGACAGATACGCAGTATTTT
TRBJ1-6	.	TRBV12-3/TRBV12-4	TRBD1	CASSRAGGSSPLHF	TGTGCCAGCAGTCGCGCAGGGGGCAGTTCACCCCTCCACTTT
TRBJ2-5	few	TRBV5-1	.	CASSLEGSAETQYF	TGCGCCAGCAGCTTGGAGGGGTCGGCGGAGACCCAGTACTTC
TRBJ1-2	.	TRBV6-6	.	CASSRDRDYGYTF	TGTGCCAGCAGCCGGGACCGGGACTATGGCTACACCTTC
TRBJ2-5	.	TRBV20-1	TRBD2	CSAPTGGLGETQYF	TGCAGTGCCCCCACGGGGGGGCTGGGAGAGACCCAGTACTTC
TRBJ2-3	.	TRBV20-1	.	CSARDHNTDTQYF	TGCAGTGCTAGAGATCACAACACAGATACGCAGTATTTT
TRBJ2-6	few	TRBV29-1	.	CSVATGTGANVLTF	TGCAGCGTTGCTACAGGGACCGGGGCCAACGTCCTGACTTTC
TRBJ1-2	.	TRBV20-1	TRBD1	CSANRGGAGYTF	TGCAGTGCCAACAGGGGAGGGGCGGGCTACACCTTC
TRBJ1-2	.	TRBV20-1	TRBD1	CSAQGEGARGYTF	TGCAGTGCGCAAGGGGAGGGGGCTAGAGGCTACACCTTC
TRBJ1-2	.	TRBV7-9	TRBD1	CASSWGQIYGYTF	TGTGCCAGCAGCTGGGGACAGATCTATGGCTACACCTTC
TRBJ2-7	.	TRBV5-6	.	CASSLYSYYEQYF	TGTGCCAGCAGCTTGTACAGCTACTACGAGCAGTACTTC
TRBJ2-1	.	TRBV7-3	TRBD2	CASSSLAYVEQFF	TGTGCCAGCAGCTCACTAGCGTATGTTGAGCAGTTCTTC
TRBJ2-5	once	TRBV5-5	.	CASSLGTASETQYF	TGTGCCAGCAGCTTGGGGACAGCCTCGGAGACCCAGTACTTC
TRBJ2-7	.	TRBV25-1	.	CASSEYAGAYEQYF	TGTGCCAGCAGTGAATATGCCGGAGCCTACGAGCAGTACTTC